The 27 T cell receptor beta chains reported below all come from one sample, sequenced in a study of T cell responses to AZD1222 COVID-19 vaccine. The method was immunoSEQ multiplex PCR; TCRdb's version includes in-frame clones alone and lacks a portion of them. The table includes more than 95,000 clones, around 92% detected once. The sequencing used peripheral blood, collected on day 0 of AZD1222 vaccination. The receptors stem from an adult in good health.

Here the CDR3 DNA reads TGTGCCAGCAGTTTCGGCAGCAGTAATGAAAAACTGTTTTTT. Amino acids: CASSFGSSNEKLFF. The V gene is TRBV27, the J gene TRBJ1-4; D uncertain. V lost 3 bases and J lost 4, with 9 bases in between. Germline V CDR1 and CDR2: MNHEY, SMNVEV (reference sequence). This CDR3 comprises 14 residues.

The genes are TRBV19 and TRBJ2-2; possibly TRBD2 for D (5 bases). Per the germline V gene, CDR1 is LNHDA and CDR2 is SQIVND (reference sequence). Trimming stripped 7 bases from V and 5 bases from J, with 14 bases between. The CDR3 loop spans 14 amino acids. The CDR3 sequence: CASIRPGKTGELFF. The CDR3, as DNA: TGTGCCAGTATTCGGCCGGGAAAAACCGGGGAGCTGTTTTTT.

The chain has TRBV7-2 and TRBJ2-7; no definite D call. Deletions cut 0 bases from V and 2 bases from J, with 8 bases between. Germline loops: CDR1 SGHTA, CDR2 FQGNSA. The CDR3 totals 14 residues. The CDR3 loop reads CASSLAVRTYEQYF. As DNA, the CDR3 is TGTGCCAGCAGCTTAGCGGTCCGTACCTACGAGCAGTACTTC.

The rearrangement links TRBV6-2 or TRBV6-3 to TRBJ2-1; 10 bases are shared with TRBD1. The CDR3 loop spans 16 amino acids. CDR1 and CDR2 from the germline V gene are MNHEY and SVGEGT. The V gene end was trimmed by 5 bases and the J gene end by 6 bases; junction bases not matched to a gene: 10. CDR3 region: CASSRRQGAQGNEQFF. The DNA for the CDR3 is TGTGCCAGCAGTCGGAGACAGGGGGCGCAGGGCAATGAGCAGTTCTTC.

The rearrangement links TRBV7-3 to TRBJ2-1, with 9 bases lining up with TRBD2. The CDR3 totals 14 residues. Germline-derived CDR1 and CDR2 are SGHTA and FQGTGA. V trimming: 5 bases; J trimming: 6 bases; junction bases outside the gene matches: 5. In DNA form, the CDR3 reads TGTGCCAGCAGCCAGCGGGAGGTGGTCAATGAGCAGTTCTTC. Translated, it gives CASSQREVVNEQFF.

The genes are TRBV19 and TRBJ2-7; 9 bases map to TRBD1. The CDR3 totals 14 residues. After removal of 5 bases from V and 1 base from J, the junction contained 3 bases not matched to a gene. Germline V gene sequence: CDR1 LNHDA, CDR2 SQIVND (reference sequence). The CDR3 loop is CASSVTGGSYEQYF. As DNA, the CDR3 is TGTGCCAGTAGTGTGACAGGGGGTTCCTACGAGCAGTACTTC.

A few counts support this clone. The CDR3 spells CSAWVEQGYGYTF. The DNA of the CDR3 is TGCAGCGCCTGGGTGGAGCAGGGCTATGGCTACACCTTC. The rearrangement joins TRBV29-1 to TRBJ1-2, with a possible D match to TRBD1 (5 bases). V was clipped by 7 bases and J by 4 bases, with 16 bases between them. CDR3 size: 13 residues. Germline lookup yields CDR1 SQVTM and CDR2 ANQGSEA.

The chain has TRBV19 and TRBJ1-2; possibly TRBD1 for D (5 bases). V lost 5 bases to trimming and J lost 0 bases, with 13 bases between them. Per the germline V gene, CDR1 is LNHDA and CDR2 is SQIVND (reference sequence). The CDR3 consists of 15 residues. The CDR3 reads CASSWGLLTNYGYTF. The CDR3 DNA is TGTGCCAGTAGTTGGGGACTTCTAACTAACTATGGCTACACCTTC.

The chain combines TRBV6-5 with TRBJ1-1; D is possibly TRBD1 (5 bases). Germline V gives CDR1 MNHEY, CDR2 SVGAGI. Trimming pared 7 bases from V and 4 bases from J, leaving 13 bases between. This CDR3 has 13 amino acids. The CDR3 DNA sequence: TGTGCCAGCACCCCCTGGGGGTTCACTGAAGCTTTCTTT. Protein product: CASTPWGFTEAFF.

V gene TRBV11-2 combines with J gene TRBJ2-1, with D possibly TRBD2 on 6 matching bases. Germline CDR1 reads SGHAT; CDR2 reads FQNNGV. Trimming cost V 0 bases and J 1 base, with 7 bases left between them. CDR3 length: 15 amino acids. CDR3 bases: TGTGCCAGCAGCTTAGACGGGACTTCCTACAATGAGCAGTTCTTC. It specifies CASSLDGTSYNEQFF.

The J gene is TRBJ1-1, the V gene TRBV9; D is unresolved. The CDR3 is 12 residues long. V lost 3 bases, J lost 1 base, and 4 bases lay in between. Germline values: CDR1 SGDLS, CDR2 YYNGEE. CDR3 residues: CASSAGNTEAFF. CDR3 coding DNA: TGTGCCAGCAGCGCAGGGAACACTGAAGCTTTCTTT.

V and J are TRBV20-1 and TRBJ1-1; no reliable D call. The V gene's germline CDR1 is DFQATT and CDR2 SNEGSKA (reference sequence). The CDR3 loop spans 11 amino acids. With 5 bases removed from V and 8 bases from J, the gap between germline ends came to 12 bases. The DNA for the CDR3 is TGCAGTGCTGCGGCCGGGTTCGAAGCTTTCTTT. Its translation is CSAAAGFEAFF.

CDR3 amino acids: CASSTDRVDTQYF. In nucleotides, the CDR3 is TGTGCCAGTAGCACCGACAGGGTAGATACGCAGTATTTT. The V and J genes are TRBV19 and TRBJ2-3; 7 nucleotides agree with TRBD1. Trimming at V came to 6 bases and at J to 5 bases, leaving 5 bases not matched to a gene. CDR3 size: 13 residues. The germline V gene encodes CDR1 LNHDA and CDR2 SQIVND (reference sequence).

This CDR3 reads CASSFWASGAFSSYNEQFF. CDR3 sequence (DNA): TGTGCCAGCAGCTTTTGGGCTAGCGGGGCCTTCAGCTCCTACAATGAGCAGTTCTTC. The chain carries TRBV5-8 and TRBJ2-1; TRBD2 matches 9 bases. The CDR3 has 19 amino acids. V was pared by 2 bases and J by 0 bases, with 12 bases of the junction left unmatched. Germline lookup yields CDR1 SGHTS and CDR2 YDEGEE.

The chain links TRBV28 to TRBJ2-7, with 9 nucleotides matching TRBD1. Germline lookup yields CDR1 MDHEN and CDR2 SYDVKM. J lost 6 bases, V lost 5 bases, and 11 bases had no gene match. The CDR3 is 15 residues long. In DNA form, the CDR3 reads TGTGCCAGCAGTCCAACAGGGGGCGGAATACGCGAGCAGTACTTC. Translation: CASSPTGGGIREQYF.

This chain uses TRBV6-4 with TRBJ2-5; maybe TRBD1 (5 bases). Germline CDR1 MRHNA, CDR2 SNTAGT. This CDR3 has 18 residues. Trimming stripped 8 bases from V and 3 bases from J, with 28 bases between. The CDR3 DNA is TGTGCCAGCGTCCACTGCAAAGAAACAGGTAAAACAGAAGAGACCCAGTACTTC. Translating it yields CASVHCKETGKTEETQYF.

The J gene is TRBJ2-7, the V gene TRBV3-1 (or the pseudogene TRBV3-2), with 12 bases aligning to TRBD2. V shed 4 bases, J shed 5 bases, and the junction held 6 bases outside the gene matches. Germline V gene data show CDR1 as LGHDT and CDR2 as YNNKEL (reference sequence). This CDR3 has 15 amino acids. In DNA, the CDR3 is TGTGCCAGCAGCCTTTCTAGCGGGAGGGCCCACGAGCAGTACTTC. Translated, it gives CASSLSSGRAHEQYF.

J is TRBJ1-1 and V is TRBV30; unclear D gene. The CDR3 is 11 residues long. V was cut by 7 bases and J by 7 bases, with 13 bases left in between. Looked up from germline, CDR1 is GTSNPN and CDR2 is SVGIG (reference sequence). In DNA form, the CDR3 reads TGTGCCTCCGATCGGAGTCTTGAAGCTTTCTTT. It is translated as CASDRSLEAFF.

A single count supports this clone. The chain carries TRBV5-1 and TRBJ2-3; perhaps TRBD1 as D (6 bases). This CDR3 has 13 residues. The germline V gene encodes CDR1 SGHRS and CDR2 YFSETQ. The V end lost 2 bases, the J end lost 11 bases, and 15 bases lay between the germline ends. CDR3 in DNA: TGCGCCAGCAGCTTCGCACAGGGCAGAGAGCAGTATTTT. It encodes CASSFAQGREQYF.

The rearrangement links TRBV5-4 to TRBJ2-2; 10 nucleotides align to TRBD2. The CDR3 length is 16 residues. The germline gives CDR1 SGHNT, CDR2 YYREEE (reference sequence). The V gene end was trimmed by 4 bases and the J gene end by 3 bases; junction bases not matched to a gene: 6. The CDR3 region is CASSTSSGRHTGELFF. The CDR3 nucleotides read TGTGCCAGCAGCACGAGTAGCGGGAGGCACACCGGGGAGCTGTTTTTT.

This rearrangement joins TRBV6-1 to TRBJ2-7; perhaps TRBD2 as D (5 bases). This CDR3 has 16 amino acids. V was cut by 1 base and J by 1 base, with 14 bases left in between. Germline V lookup: CDR1 MNHNS, CDR2 SASEGT. In DNA, the CDR3 is TGTGCCAGCAGTGAAGAAGGGTGGGGAGCTTCCTACGAGCAGTACTTC. Residues: CASSEEGWGASYEQYF.

In DNA, the CDR3 is TGCGCCAGCAGCTTGGGGACCATTCAATGGTACGAGCAGTACTTC. Translation: CASSLGTIQWYEQYF. V usage is TRBV5-1 and J usage is TRBJ2-7; D unresolved. The CDR3 length is 15 residues. CDR1 SGHRS and CDR2 YFSETQ come from the germline V gene. The germline V and J ends were trimmed by 0 bases and 4 bases, with 14 bases remaining between them.

V gene TRBV19 combines with J gene TRBJ2-3, with 8 bases that match TRBD2. Germline V lookup: CDR1 LNHDA, CDR2 SQIVND (reference sequence). CDR3 length equals 16 residues. Trimming took 5 bases from V and 4 from J; bases not matched to a gene: 11. The CDR3 nucleotides read TGTGCCAGTAGTTCAACAGGACTAGCATGGCCAGATACGCAGTATTTT. Its protein product is CASSSTGLAWPDTQYF.

This clone was counted once. The chain uses TRBV9 and TRBJ2-3; 8 nucleotides agree with TRBD2. V lost 4 bases to trimming and J lost 6 bases; unmatched junction nucleotides: 13. CDR1 SGDLS and CDR2 YYNGEE come from the germline V gene. This CDR3 is built from 16 residues. CDR3 sequence reads: CASSLSGLAGLDTQYF. The CDR3 nucleotides read TGTGCCAGCAGCTTATCCGGACTAGCAGGACTCGATACGCAGTATTTT.

This chain connects TRBV2 to TRBJ2-5, with 9 bases fitting TRBD2. Per the germline V gene, CDR1 is SNHLY and CDR2 is FYNNEI. V trimming: 4 bases; J trimming: 3 bases; junction bases outside the gene matches: 15. The CDR3 totals 18 residues. CDR3 region: CASSAASGLSGSKETQYF. The DNA for the CDR3 is TGTGCCAGCAGTGCGGCGTCCGGGCTTAGCGGGAGCAAAGAGACCCAGTACTTC.

V usage is TRBV7-3 and J usage is TRBJ1-1; no reliable D call. V was trimmed by 2 bases and J by 8 bases, leaving 9 bases between them. This CDR3 region has 12 residues. The germline CDR1 and CDR2 sequences are SGHTA and FQGTGA. The CDR3: CASSLASREAFF. CDR3 DNA sequence: TGTGCCAGCAGCTTAGCCAGTAGAGAAGCTTTCTTT.

The gene calls are TRBV4-1 and TRBJ2-7, with D perhaps matching TRBD1 or TRBD2 (5 bases each). V was pared by 0 bases and J by 4 bases, with 13 bases between. There are 15 residues in the CDR3. Germline CDR1 reads MGHRA; CDR2 reads YSYEKL. The CDR3 reads CASSQDEGTLYEQYF. The CDR3 DNA follows: TGCGCCAGCAGCCAAGATGAGGGGACCCTTTACGAGCAGTACTTC.